These T cell receptor beta chains were read from a single sample in a study of shared clonotypes between healthy human individuals. Assay used: immunoSEQ multiplex PCR; TCRdb lists only in-frame clones, some missing. The sample shows fewer than 200,000 clones, 85% to 95% of them seen only once. Sequenced material: naive CD4+ T cells sorted from blood. These receptors were collected from a woman aged 30 to 39 in good health. The CDR3 runs from the conserved cysteine through the conserved F or W. Each record gives: J gene, D gene, V gene, clone size, CDR3 DNA, CDR3 protein. A D gene is named only where the DNA matches it firmly. Where a row states a size, it is once, few, many or the class of an expanded clone; other rows omit it.

TRBJ2-7	-	TRBV28	-	TGTGCCAGCAGTTTACCCGTCGGGGGATACGAGCAGTACTTC	CASSLPVGGYEQYF
TRBJ2-5	TRBD2	TRBV5-1	-	TGCGCCAGCAGCTGGACTCCGGGACTAGGGTTAGAGACCCAGTACTTC	CASSWTPGLGLETQYF
TRBJ1-5	-	TRBV4-1	-	TGCGCCAGCAGCCAAGGACAGCAGAATCAGCCCCAGCATTTT	CASSQGQQNQPQHF
TRBJ1-1	-	TRBV11-2	-	TGTGCCAGCAGCGTAAACTCTGTCTTTGATGAAGCTTTCTTT	CASSVNSVFDEAFF
TRBJ1-3	-	TRBV23-1	-	TGCGCCAGCAGGCGGAGACCCCAGGGTTCTGGAAACACCATATATTTT	CASRRRPQGSGNTIYF
TRBJ1-1	TRBD1	TRBV18	-	TGTGCCAGCTCACGGCAGGGGGACACTGAAGCTTTCTTT	CASSRQGDTEAFF
TRBJ2-1	TRBD2	TRBV28	-	TGTGCCAGCAGGAGACGAGGACTAGCGGGTACCTACAATGAGCAGTTCTTC	CASRRRGLAGTYNEQFF
TRBJ1-1	-	TRBV16	-	TGTGCCAGCAGCCAATTGCTGGCGGGCATGAACACTGAAGCTTTCTTT	CASSQLLAGMNTEAFF
TRBJ1-2	-	TRBV5-6	once	TGTGCCAGCAGATTCACCCAGGGGTATGGCTACACCTTC	CASRFTQGYGYTF
TRBJ2-7	-	TRBV4-1	-	TGCGCCAGCAGCCAAGGGCGGGTCGCCGAGCAGTACTTC	CASSQGRVAEQYF
TRBJ1-4	TRBD1	TRBV2	-	TGTGCCTCAAAGCTGAATGCAGGGGGCGAAAAACTGTTTTTT	CASKLNAGGEKLFF
TRBJ2-7	-	TRBV7-9	-	TGTGCCAGCAGCCCGATTTCCCGAACCTACGAGCAGTACTTC	CASSPISRTYEQYF
TRBJ2-7	TRBD2	TRBV28	-	TGTGCCAGCCGCTCGAGGGAGGGACGCCGTTCTCCCTACGAGCAGTACTTC	CASRSREGRRSPYEQYF
TRBJ1-1	-	TRBV5-4	-	TGTGCCAGCAGCTCCCCGGGGCAGGGGAACACTGAAGCTTTCTTT	CASSSPGQGNTEAFF
TRBJ2-7	TRBD1	TRBV29-1	-	TGCAGCGTTTACCGGGACAGGGATTCCTACGAGCAGTACTTC	CSVYRDRDSYEQYF
TRBJ2-5	TRBD1	TRBV27	-	TGTGCCAGCAGTTTCACAGGGGGGTGGACCCAGTACTTC	CASSFTGGWTQYF
TRBJ1-2	TRBD1	TRBV6-6	-	TGTGCCAGCAGCCTACCCGACAGGGGGCTTGGCTACACCTTC	CASSLPDRGLGYTF
TRBJ2-5	-	TRBV10-3	-	TGTGCCATCAGGCCGGGACCCCAAACTCTGGAGCAGTACTTC	CAIRPGPQTLEQYF
TRBJ1-4	-	TRBV10-3	-	TGTGCCATCAGTGAGTCGGCAGGTCCTGCGAAACTGTTTTTT	CAISESAGPAKLFF
TRBJ1-1	-	TRBV15	-	TGTGCCACCAGCTTCCCCCATTGGGTGCGCGCTGAAGCTTTCTTT	CATSFPHWVRAEAFF
TRBJ2-1	TRBD2	TRBV5-1	-	TGCGCCAGCAGCGGGAGGGAGGGGACTAGCGGAGTGAATGAGCAGTTCTTC	CASSGREGTSGVNEQFF
TRBJ2-5	TRBD1	TRBV28	-	TGTGCCAGCAGTTTTCGGACAGGGGCTCAAGAGACCCAGTACTTC	CASSFRTGAQETQYF
TRBJ2-7	-	TRBV19	-	TGTGCCAGTACCGGACACGGCGCGGGCCTTACCGAGCAGTACTTC	CASTGHGAGLTEQYF
TRBJ2-7	-	TRBV27	-	TGTGCCAGCAGTTTGGGCGGGCGGGTGCCCTACGAGCAGTACTTC	CASSLGGRVPYEQYF
TRBJ2-7	TRBD1	TRBV28	-	TGTGCCAGCAGTTCACCCCCGGGACAGGGACCAACCACCTACGAGCAGTACTTC	CASSSPPGQGPTTYEQYF
TRBJ2-7	-	TRBV18	-	TGTGCCAGCTCACCCCGTTCACAGGTCGTACTTTCCGAGCAGTACTTC	CASSPRSQVVLSEQYF
TRBJ2-2	TRBD2	TRBV11-2	-	TGTGCCAGCAGCTGGACTAGCGGGTTGAACACCGGGGAGCTGTTTTTT	CASSWTSGLNTGELFF
TRBJ2-7	-	TRBV6-5	-	TGTGCCATCAGTGACCCCCGGTCAACCCACGAGCAGTACTTC	CAISDPRSTHEQYF
TRBJ1-2	TRBD1	TRBV2	-	TGTGCCAGCAGAGGGGGCCTCGGACGGCCGGATGTCGAGTTC	CASRGGLGRPDVEF
TRBJ2-7	-	TRBV28	-	TGTGCCAGCAGTTTAACCGACTTCACCTACGAGCAGTACTTC	CASSLTDFTYEQYF
TRBJ2-7	-	TRBV25-1	-	TGTGCCAGCACGGGATTAGGGAACGAGCAGTACTTC	CASTGLGNEQYF
TRBJ1-2	-	TRBV18	-	TGTGCCAGCTCACCAGTGGACGCCGGTTTAGGCTACACCTTC	CASSPVDAGLGYTF
TRBJ2-7	TRBD1	TRBV28	few	TGTGCCAGCAGTCCGACCGGGACAGGGAACACCGGGCAGTACTTC	CASSPTGTGNTGQYF
TRBJ1-1	-	TRBV7-8	-	TGTGCCAGCAGCCACCAGGTGCGGGGCTCGGACGAAGCTTTCTTT	CASSHQVRGSDEAFF
TRBJ2-7	TRBD1	TRBV2	-	TGTGCCGGAGGACAGGGCTCCTACGAGCAGTACTTC	CAGGQGSYEQYF
TRBJ2-7	-	TRBV5-1	-	TGCGCCAGCAGCTTGGAACAGGGCTCCTACGAGCAGTACTTC	CASSLEQGSYEQYF
TRBJ2-7	TRBD2	TRBV6-6	-	TGTGCCAGCAGTTATGGGTGGGAGGGCCAAAACGAGCAGTACTTC	CASSYGWEGQNEQYF
TRBJ2-1	TRBD1	TRBV28	-	TGTGCCAGCAGTTACAGGGGGAATGAGCAGTTCTTC	CASSYRGNEQFF
TRBJ2-7	-	TRBV4-1	-	TGCGCCAGCAGCGACCGGGCTAAGGCTGGGGAGCAGTACTTC	CASSDRAKAGEQYF
TRBJ2-3	TRBD2	TRBV9	-	TGTGCCAGCAGCGCGGGGCCAGGGACTAGAGCAGATACGCAGTATTTT	CASSAGPGTRADTQYF
TRBJ1-1	-	TRBV5-1	-	TGCGCCAGCAGACAGGGCGATATAAGCACTGAAGCTTTCTTT	CASRQGDISTEAFF
TRBJ2-7	TRBD1	TRBV5-1	-	TGCGCCAGCAGCTTTGTGTGGGTGACAGGGGGACCCGGCGTCCCCTCGGAGCAGTACTTC	CASSFVWVTGGPGVPSEQYF
TRBJ1-5	-	TRBV6-5	-	TGTGCCAGCAGTTACACGCCAGACCCAGGTCAGCCCCAGCATTTT	CASSYTPDPGQPQHF
TRBJ2-7	-	TRBV27	-	TGTGCCAGCAGGACTCACCCGGGCCCACTCTACGAGCAGTACTTC	CASRTHPGPLYEQYF
TRBJ2-5	-	TRBV27	-	TGTGCCAGCAGTTTTGTTTTTGAGTTAGAGACCCAGTACTTC	CASSFVFELETQYF
TRBJ2-1	-	TRBV9	-	TGTGCCAGCAGCGCCTCAAGTCTTATGGGCAATGAGCAGTTCTTC	CASSASSLMGNEQFF
TRBJ2-7	-	TRBV12-1	once	TGTGCCAGCAGCTCGTCCCGGGACAGGGGCCACGAGCAGTACTTC	CASSSSRDRGHEQYF
TRBJ1-1	-	TRBV28	-	TGTGCCAGCAGTTGGGACCCCATGAACACTGAAGCTTTCTTT	CASSWDPMNTEAFF
TRBJ2-7	TRBD2	TRBV10-2	-	TGCGCCAGCAGCGTGACTAGCGGGGCGCACTACGAGCAGTACTTC	CASSVTSGAHYEQYF